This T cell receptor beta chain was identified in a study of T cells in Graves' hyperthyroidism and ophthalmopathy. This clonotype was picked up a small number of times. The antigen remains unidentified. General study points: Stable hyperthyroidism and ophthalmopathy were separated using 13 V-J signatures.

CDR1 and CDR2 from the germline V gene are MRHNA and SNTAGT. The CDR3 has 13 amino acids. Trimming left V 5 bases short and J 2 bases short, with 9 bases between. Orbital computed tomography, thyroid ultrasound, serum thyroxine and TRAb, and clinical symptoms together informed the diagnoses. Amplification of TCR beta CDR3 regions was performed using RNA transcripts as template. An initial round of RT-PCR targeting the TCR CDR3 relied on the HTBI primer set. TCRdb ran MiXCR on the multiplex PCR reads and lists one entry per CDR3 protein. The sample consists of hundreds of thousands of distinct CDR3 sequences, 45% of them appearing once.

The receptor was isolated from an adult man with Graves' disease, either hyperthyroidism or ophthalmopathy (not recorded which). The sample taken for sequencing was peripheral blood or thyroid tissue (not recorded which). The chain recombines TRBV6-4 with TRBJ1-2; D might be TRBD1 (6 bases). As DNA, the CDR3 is TGTGCCAGCAGTAGGACAGAGAACTATGGCTACACCTTC. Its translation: CASSRTENYGYTF.